These T cell receptor beta chains were read from a single sample in a study of Graves' ophthalmopathy and Graves' hyperthyroidism. TCRdb reanalysed the multiplex PCR reads using MiXCR and keeps one entry per CDR3 protein. The sample has roughly 500,000 distinct CDR3 sequences, 14% seen once; the top ten hold about 10%. Sequencing input: blood. The source is a woman under 40 with Graves' ophthalmopathy. Each CDR3 is given with its conserved first and last residue.

CASSLVVSGRGSDTQYF	TRBV7-8	TRBJ2-3
CSVGTGGSAGELFF	TRBV29-1	TRBJ2-2
CASSFGQGTWEQYF	TRBV6-5	TRBJ2-7
CAWSGQAGYGYTF	TRBV30	TRBJ1-2
CASSVPLGVLVYGYTF	TRBV6-1	TRBJ1-2
CASSHTGDGNSPLHF	TRBV4-1	TRBJ1-6
CASSPLSAGGNTKNIKYF	TRBV12-3/TRBV12-4	TRBJ2-4
CASSTNRQGADQPQHF	TRBV6-2/TRBV6-3	TRBJ1-5
CASSARIGYGYTF	TRBV10-2	TRBJ1-2
CSAETPGPGGETQYF	TRBV20-1	TRBJ2-5
CASRTGNQPQHF	TRBV6-1	TRBJ1-5
CASSLGGGETEYF	TRBV28	TRBJ2-5
CASSLGTSGRAKEQYF	TRBV11-2	TRBJ2-7
CASSLEDPRTSGYTF	TRBV7-8	TRBJ1-2
CASSLGDRFDWDGYTF	TRBV12-3/TRBV12-4	TRBJ1-2
CAWSRSDANQPQHF	TRBV30	TRBJ1-5
CASSLEEGYTNYGYTF	TRBV11-2	TRBJ1-2
CASSSLAFESYEQYF	TRBV6-5	TRBJ2-7
CATSRDPAGAGVYEQYF	TRBV15	TRBJ2-7
CATSDSYEQYF	TRBV24-1	TRBJ2-7
CASSVEQPRGSYEQYF	TRBV9	TRBJ2-7
CSARDLGGRTPRELFF	TRBV20-1	TRBJ2-2
CSASWSAGGREQYF	TRBV20-1	TRBJ2-7
CASRTGGRSGYTF	TRBV27	TRBJ1-2
CASSFSASGRGYTGELFF	TRBV28	TRBJ2-2
CASSSSFGTGETTGELFF	TRBV28	TRBJ2-2
CASSQEPQVPETQYF	TRBV4-1	TRBJ2-5
CASRPWRVQGRGGDTEAFF	TRBV27	TRBJ1-1
CASSPPHYGPETQYF	TRBV11-2	TRBJ2-5
CASSEPGPTYEQYF	TRBV28	TRBJ2-7
CASRPGQGPYEQYF	TRBV6-5	TRBJ2-7
CASSLSGRGGGNEQYF	TRBV11-1	TRBJ2-7
CAISGGTGPETYGYTF	TRBV10-3	TRBJ1-2
CASSPFQLANTEAFF	TRBV7-9	TRBJ1-1
CASSYRGGRTKAFF	TRBV27	TRBJ1-1
CASSLGPRINQPQHF	TRBV12-3/TRBV12-4	TRBJ1-5
CASSWLTGSQPQHF	TRBV12-3/TRBV12-4	TRBJ1-5
CASRNRVGAAF	TRBV2	TRBJ1-2
CASSQTGTAHQPQHF	TRBV4-1	TRBJ1-5
CATSDLDRGRTGELFF	TRBV24-1	TRBJ2-2
CASSYGQGNSYEQYF	TRBV5-1	TRBJ2-7
CASRGTAYEQYF	TRBV19	TRBJ2-7
CSVEGQGTPYEQYF	TRBV29-1	TRBJ2-7
CASSQSGTPQETQYF	TRBV16	TRBJ2-5
CASSELTGVSDTQYF	TRBV6-1	TRBJ2-3
CAWTPDGLAGSEQYF	TRBV30	TRBJ2-7
CASSEPIIRGREETQYF	TRBV25-1	TRBJ2-5
CASSAFVDGYEQYF	TRBV2	TRBJ2-7
CASSFEGRGGYTF	TRBV12-3/TRBV12-4	TRBJ1-2
CAWRAQGLGTGELFF	TRBV30	TRBJ2-2
CASSPSYPGQGYTGELFF	TRBV4-2	TRBJ2-2
CAWSWPGSNQPQHF	TRBV30	TRBJ1-5
CASNRQGGDSPLHF	TRBV6-1	TRBJ1-6